A single sample is the source of the 23 T cell receptor beta chains below, sequenced in a study of cytomegalovirus exposure and HLA in healthy donors. The primer mix had 60 Vbeta and 13 Jbeta primers. Data came from immunoSEQ multiplex PCR; TCRdb stores just in-frame clones and leaves some out. The table lists 120,000 to 150,000 clones, roughly 72% of them singletons. The sample was PBMCs. The receptors were sampled from a man aged 35-49 years in good health and CMV-seronegative.

The genes are TRBV10-1 and TRBJ2-7; 11 bases align to TRBD1. This CDR3 spans 15 amino acids. Trimming removed 6 bases from V and 6 bases from J; junction bases left unmatched: 10. Germline V gives CDR1 WNHNN, CDR2 SYGVQD (reference sequence). Written as DNA, the CDR3 is TGCGCCAGCAGCGAGATACCGGGACAGGGGGGCGAGCAGTACTTC. Translated: CASSEIPGQGGEQYF.

The chain has TRBV9 and TRBJ2-4, with D perhaps TRBD1 (6 bases). With 7 bases removed from V and 8 bases from J, the gap between germline ends came to 10 bases. This CDR3 is 11 amino acids long. Germline CDR1 is SGDLS and CDR2 is YYNGEE. The CDR3 DNA reads as TGTGCCAGCCAGGGGTCCTACATTCAGTACTTC. Translation gives CASQGSYIQYF.

The CDR3 DNA is TGCGCCAGCAGCTTGCGGGGGGCGGGCAGTGAAAAACTGTTTTTT. This sequence encodes CASSLRGAGSEKLFF. The V and J genes are TRBV5-1 and TRBJ1-4; D might be TRBD1 (6 bases). CDR1 SGHRS and CDR2 YFSETQ come from the germline V gene. Trimming took 1 base from V and 7 from J, leaving 14 bases between them. The CDR3 covers 15 residues.

V is TRBV28 and J is TRBJ2-3; 11 bases are a match to TRBD1. The CDR3 consists of 16 residues. Germline CDR1 and CDR2: MDHEN and SYDVKM. J gave up 7 bases and V 7 bases, and 13 bases lay outside the gene matches. CDR3 in amino acids: CASTINRDRGLNTQYF. The CDR3 DNA is TGTGCCAGCACCATAAACCGGGACAGGGGGTTGAATACGCAGTATTTT.

The genes are TRBV5-1 and TRBJ1-1, with a weak D call TRBD1 (6 bases). Germline loops: CDR1 SGHRS, CDR2 YFSETQ. V dropped 4 bases and J dropped 5 bases, with 15 bases sitting between them. The CDR3 sequence is 14 residues long. CDR3 DNA: TGCGCCAGCAGCCCGGACAGTGCCTGGACTGAAGCTTTCTTT. This gives the protein CASSPDSAWTEAFF.

The chain combines TRBV9 with TRBJ1-1, with 12 bases matching TRBD1. In germline, CDR1 is SGDLS, CDR2 YYNGEE. The CDR3 extends over 16 amino acids. V was pared by 4 bases and J by 2 bases, with 6 bases of the junction left unmatched. CDR3 DNA sequence: TGTGCCAGCAGCCCGGGACAGGGGGCAGGAAACACTGAAGCTTTCTTT. Protein product: CASSPGQGAGNTEAFF.

The CDR3 nucleotides read TGTGCCAGCCGCCGGGACAGGGGCACCGGGGAGCTGTTTTTT. Translating gives CASRRDRGTGELFF. The chain couples TRBV25-1 to TRBJ2-2, with 10 bases matching TRBD1. J gave up 4 bases and V 8 bases, and 4 bases lay outside the gene matches. The CDR3 length is 14 residues. CDR1 is MGHDK and CDR2 is SYGVNS in the germline V gene.

The chain recombines TRBV19 with TRBJ2-7; 7 nucleotides agree with TRBD2. J gave up 3 bases and V 4 bases, and 6 bases lay outside the gene matches. Germline loops: CDR1 LNHDA, CDR2 SQIVND (reference sequence). The CDR3 runs 14 residues. CDR3 region: CASSRRGSSYEQYF. For the CDR3, the DNA is TGTGCCAGTAGTAGGCGGGGGTCCAGCTACGAGCAGTACTTC.

The rearrangement joins TRBV4-3 to TRBJ2-2, with 9 bases lining up with TRBD2. The CDR3 length is 16 residues. Germline assignment: CDR1 LGHNA and CDR2 YSLEER. Trimming removed 4 bases from V and 7 bases from J; junction bases left unmatched: 10. CDR3 DNA: TGCGCCAGCAGCCCTCTAGCGGGACCCTTCGTCGGGGAGCTGTTTTTT. Amino acid sequence: CASSPLAGPFVGELFF.

The V and J genes are TRBV27 and TRBJ2-7; 9 positions agree with TRBD2. The J segment lost 5 bases and the V segment lost 3 bases, leaving 8 bases of the junction unmatched. Germline V gives CDR1 MNHEY, CDR2 SMNVEV (reference sequence). The CDR3 is made up of 15 amino acids. The chain's CDR3 is CASSLSGLAGHEQYF. CDR3 coding DNA: TGTGCCAGCAGTTTGTCGGGACTAGCCGGCCACGAGCAGTACTTC.

This chain links TRBV5-1 with TRBJ1-6; TRBD1 is a possible D gene (5 bases). Germline V gene data show CDR1 as SGHRS and CDR2 as YFSETQ. The CDR3 spans 17 residues. V lost 0 bases and J 6 bases, leaving 16 bases between the germline ends. The CDR3 sequence is CASSLGEQGLGNSPLHF. CDR3 sequence (DNA): TGCGCCAGCAGCTTGGGCGAGCAGGGTCTCGGTAATTCACCCCTCCACTTT.

The V call is TRBV10-3, the J call TRBJ1-1, with 8 bases fitting TRBD1. This CDR3 contains 13 residues. Germline-derived CDR1 and CDR2 are ENHRY and SYGVKD. J lost 8 bases, V lost 6 bases, and 8 bases had no gene match. The CDR3 loop is CAIRDRTGKEAFF. CDR3 nucleotide sequence: TGTGCCATCAGAGATCGGACAGGGAAGGAAGCTTTCTTT.

The chain uses TRBV7-8 and TRBJ1-4, with 7 bases that match TRBD1. The CDR3 has 16 residues. Per germline, CDR1 SGHVS and CDR2 FQNEAQ. V trimming: 4 bases; J trimming: 5 bases; junction bases outside the gene matches: 10. Here the CDR3 reads CASSSRRGRRNEKLFF. CDR3 in DNA: TGTGCCAGCAGCTCTCGGAGGGGGCGGCGGAATGAAAAACTGTTTTTT.

The CDR3 nucleotides read TGCGCCAGCAGTCCCGGGTTCACAGATACGCAGTATTTT. Protein: CASSPGFTDTQYF. The rearrangement links TRBV5-1 to TRBJ2-3, with D hard to call. The length of the CDR3 is 13 residues. Trimming cost V 5 bases and J 2 bases, with 9 bases left between them. The germline V gene has CDR1 SGHRS and CDR2 YFSETQ.

The chain joins TRBV5-1 to TRBJ2-7, with TRBD1 as a possible D gene (5 bases). The length of the CDR3 is 14 residues. CDR1 and CDR2 from the germline V gene are SGHRS and YFSETQ. The ends were cut back, 4 bases at V and 0 bases at J, with 11 bases in the middle. Here the CDR3 DNA reads TGCGCCAGCAGCCAAGACAGTAACTCCTACGAGCAGTACTTC. This encodes CASSQDSNSYEQYF.

This chain connects TRBV27 to TRBJ2-4; D is perhaps TRBD2 (6 bases). Trimming removed 4 bases at V and 7 bases at J, with 14 bases between. The CDR3 spans 14 residues. Germline values: CDR1 MNHEY, CDR2 SMNVEV (reference sequence). CDR3 sequence: CASSSGELRNIQYF. CDR3 DNA: TGTGCCAGCAGTTCGGGAGAGCTGAGGAACATTCAGTACTTC.

This rearrangement joins TRBV5-6 to TRBJ2-7, with TRBD1 identical over 9 bases. Germline CDR1 and CDR2: SGHDT and YYEEEE. This CDR3 is built from 15 residues. The trim removed 3 bases at V and 4 bases at J, leaving 8 bases unmatched. In DNA, the CDR3 is TGTGCCAGCAGCTCGGATAGGACAGGGGAGTACGAGCAGTACTTC. Translation: CASSSDRTGEYEQYF. The full variable domain, with the rest looked up from reference TRBV5-6 and TRBJ2-7, is DAGVTQSPTHLIKTRGQQVTLRCSPKSGHDTVSWYQQALGQGPQFIFQYYEEEERQRGNFPDRFSGHQFPNYSSELNVNALLLGDSALYLCASSSDRTGEYEQYFGPGTRLTVT.

The chain recombines TRBV7-6 with TRBJ1-4; D perhaps matches TRBD1 (6 bases). V shed 2 bases and J shed 8 bases, with 12 bases lying between them. The CDR3 sequence is 14 residues long. Per germline, CDR1 SGHVS and CDR2 FNYEAQ. CDR3: CASSLTGQIEKLFF. DNA for the CDR3: TGTGCCAGCAGCTTAACCGGACAGATCGAAAAACTGTTTTTT.

The rearrangement uses TRBV28 and TRBJ2-5; no definite D call. The V end was cut by 3 bases, the J end by 0 bases, with 11 bases between. Germline V gene lookup returns CDR1 MDHEN and CDR2 SYDVKM. This CDR3 is built from 15 residues. CDR3: CASSFGSLYQETQYF. The DNA of the CDR3 is TGTGCCAGCAGTTTTGGCAGTTTGTACCAAGAGACCCAGTACTTC.

The chain uses TRBV19 and TRBJ1-5; 7 bases are shared with TRBD1. Germline V gives CDR1 LNHDA, CDR2 SQIVND (reference sequence). The junction had 7 bases not matched to a gene; V was cut back by 2 bases and J by 6 bases. The CDR3 is 15 residues long. CDR3 protein: CASSITRQGRQPQHF. The CDR3 DNA is TGTGCCAGTAGTATAACGAGACAGGGACGTCAGCCCCAGCATTTT.

The chain carries TRBV10-3 and TRBJ2-7, with D possibly TRBD1 on 6 matching bases. The CDR3 sequence is 13 residues long. The germline gives CDR1 ENHRY, CDR2 SYGVKD. V was clipped by 2 bases and J by 2 bases, with 7 bases between them. CDR3 bases: TGTGCCATCAGTGAGCGGACAGCCTACGAGCAGTACTTC. Translating it yields CAISERTAYEQYF.

V is TRBV6-5 and J is TRBJ1-1; D ambiguous. V lost 0 bases and J lost 1, with 6 bases in between. There are 14 residues in the CDR3. Per the germline V gene, CDR1 is MNHEY and CDR2 is SVGAGI. The CDR3 protein is CASSYSYTNTEAFF. In DNA, the CDR3 is TGTGCCAGCAGTTACTCATACACGAACACTGAAGCTTTCTTT.

J is TRBJ2-7 and V is TRBV27, with 10 bases fitting TRBD1. The CDR3 has 14 amino acids. Germline CDR1 and CDR2: MNHEY and SMNVEV (reference sequence). V lost 7 bases to trimming and J lost 0 bases; unmatched junction nucleotides: 3. CDR3 amino acids: CASTGTGDSYEQYF. The DNA of the CDR3 is TGTGCCAGCACGGGGACAGGGGACTCCTACGAGCAGTACTTC.